This T cell receptor beta chain comes out of a study of blood T cell repertoires in COVID-19. The overall study: COVID-19 samples, acute and convalescent, were from the United States, Italy and Spain. T cells, B-cell-depleted T cells, or PBMCs supplied cDNA or gDNA.

This CDR3 region has 16 residues. Germline lookup yields CDR1 SGHTA and CDR2 FQGNSA. J gave up 5 bases and V 2 bases, and 5 bases lay outside the gene matches. Here immunoSEQ multiplex PCR was the method, and the copy in TCRdb shows in-frame clones only, minus some. The repertoire holds 200,000 to 250,000 clones, with approximately 83% as singletons. Participants spanned ages about 18 to 100 years and resided in roughly 26 US areas. Categorization into cohorts depended on clinical history that participants reported. This TCR derives from a middle-aged woman with acute COVID-19. Material: PBMCs or T cells enriched from blood (not recorded which). The chain couples TRBV7-2 to TRBJ2-1, with 11 nucleotides matching TRBD2. In DNA, the CDR3 is TGTGCCAGCAGCTTATTAGGGACTAGCGGAAACAATGAGCAGTTCTTC. It codes for CASSLLGTSGNNEQFF.